This T cell receptor beta chain was captured by sequencing in a study of cytomegalovirus exposure and HLA in healthy donors. Study-level points and caveats: TCR beta sequences reportedly predicted most subjects' HLA-A and HLA-B alleles accurately. A few CMV-associated chains were confirmed in vitro to be specific for CMV antigens.

The PCR used 60 Vbeta and 13 Jbeta primers. Libraries were prepared by immunoSEQ multiplex PCR; TCRdb keeps only in-frame clonotypes and omits some of them. The data hold around 280,000 clones, with 80% to 90% observed a single time. On this clone itself: Its antigen is still unknown.

CDR1 and CDR2 (germline): KGHSH, LQKENI. The CDR3 runs to 14 residues. The V and J ends lost 0 bases and 3 bases respectively, with 8 bases between them. The V call is TRBV18, the J call TRBJ1-1; D unclear. This receptor was taken from a woman between 18 and 30 years old in good health and CMV-seronegative. Material for sequencing was PBMCs. The CDR3 DNA is TGTGCCAGCTCACCACCCGGGTTTGACACTGAAGCTTTCTTT. Translation gives CASSPPGFDTEAFF.